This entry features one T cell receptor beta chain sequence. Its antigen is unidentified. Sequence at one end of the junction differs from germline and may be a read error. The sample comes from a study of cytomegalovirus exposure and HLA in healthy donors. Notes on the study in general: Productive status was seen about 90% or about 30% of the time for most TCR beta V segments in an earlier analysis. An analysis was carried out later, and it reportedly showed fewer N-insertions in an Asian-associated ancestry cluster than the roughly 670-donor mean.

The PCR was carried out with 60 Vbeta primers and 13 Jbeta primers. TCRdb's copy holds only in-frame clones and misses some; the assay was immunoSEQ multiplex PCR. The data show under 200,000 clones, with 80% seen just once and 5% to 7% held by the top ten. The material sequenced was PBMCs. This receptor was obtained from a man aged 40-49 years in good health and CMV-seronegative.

CDR3 coding DNA: TGTGCCTGGAGTGTACGAGGGGGAAGCAATCAGCTCCAGCATTTT. It encodes CAWSVRGGSNQLQHF. The chain couples TRBV30 to TRBJ1-5; D is perhaps TRBD1 (6 bases). This CDR3 spans 15 amino acids. Germline assignment: CDR1 GTSNPN and CDR2 SVGIG (reference sequence). The entire variable domain, with the rest obtained from reference TRBV30 and TRBJ1-5, is as follows: SQTIHQWPATLVQPVGSPLSLECTVEGTSNPNLYWYRQAAGRGLQLLFYSVGIGQISSEVPQNLSASRPQDRQFILSSKKLLLSDSGFYLCAWSVRGGSNQLQHFGDGTRLSIL.